This entry is about one TCR beta chain. The antigen remains unidentified. The CDR3 totals 16 residues. J was trimmed by 3 bases and V by 4 bases; bases with no gene match: 9. Germline values: CDR1 SGHDT, CDR2 YYEEEE. Memory T cells were CD45RO+, naive were CD45RA+, sorted by FACS. This sample was taken from a study of regulatory dendritic cells for organ transplantation. Regarding the study as a whole: Resting memory CD8+ T cells held the most alloreactive clonotypes. Naive T cells showed high diversity, memory cells less, memory CD8+ least.

This table comes from immunoSEQ multiplex PCR, and its TCRdb copy is limited to in-frame clones, with some not included. This table holds tens of thousands of clones, about four fifths found once. The gene calls are TRBV5-6 and TRBJ2-7, with 11 bases that match TRBD1. This receptor was identified in a human donor in good health. The specimen sequenced was naive CD4+ T cells from blood. The subset is: CD45RA+ naive T cells. The DNA for the CDR3 is TGTGCCAGCAGCCTCTTCCGGGACAGGGGGTACTACGAGCAGTACTTC. It encodes CASSLFRDRGYYEQYF.